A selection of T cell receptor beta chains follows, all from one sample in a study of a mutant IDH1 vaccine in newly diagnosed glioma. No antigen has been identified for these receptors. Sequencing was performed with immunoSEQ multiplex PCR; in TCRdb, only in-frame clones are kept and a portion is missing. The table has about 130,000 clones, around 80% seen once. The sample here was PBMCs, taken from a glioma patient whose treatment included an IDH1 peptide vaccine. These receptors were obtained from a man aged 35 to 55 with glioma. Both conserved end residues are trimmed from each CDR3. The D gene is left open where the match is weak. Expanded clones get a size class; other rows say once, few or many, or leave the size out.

AITPAMNTEAF	TRBJ1-1	-	-	TRBV10-3
ASSLASGAGETQY	TRBJ2-5	-	-	TRBV5-1
ASSFSRGPEAF	TRBJ1-1	-	TRBD1	TRBV7-2
ASNTDTQY	TRBJ2-3	-	-	TRBV7-2
ASSQEGLTHYEQY	TRBJ2-7	-	-	TRBV4-1
ASRQGAPRRGPQH	TRBJ1-5	-	TRBD1	TRBV2
ASSPEGGEQY	TRBJ2-7	-	-	TRBV7-2
ASSLTGQTFYGYT	TRBJ1-2	-	-	TRBV5-1
ASSSGLAKGDTQY	TRBJ2-3	-	TRBD2	TRBV18
ASSLDRPSYEQY	TRBJ2-7	-	-	TRBV7-2
ASSHLEQF	TRBJ2-1	-	-	TRBV6-1
ASSFSKRGGLTGELF	TRBJ2-2	-	TRBD2	TRBV4-2
ASSLNTAGGRLPNEQY	TRBJ2-7	-	TRBD2	TRBV5-1
ASSEATLAKNIQY	TRBJ2-4	-	-	TRBV6-1
ASSQDRAGNTIY	TRBJ1-3	-	TRBD1	TRBV19
ASSQVGGFYEQY	-	-	-	TRBV14
ASSQPGLSTGYT	TRBJ1-2	-	-	TRBV4-1
ASSISAFYNEQF	TRBJ2-1	-	-	TRBV19
ASREGQLDYGYT	TRBJ1-2	-	-	TRBV2
ASSVGAENEQF	TRBJ2-1	-	-	TRBV9
AISETETGYNEQF	TRBJ2-1	-	-	TRBV10-3
SVAAGWESYEQY	TRBJ2-7	-	-	TRBV29-1
ASSLKGRAYEQY	TRBJ2-7	-	-	TRBV27
ASSQDLGQGRSGSYEQY	TRBJ2-7	-	TRBD1	TRBV4-2
ASSIMGGPETQY	TRBJ2-5	-	-	TRBV19
ASSPRQDPSNQPQH	TRBJ1-5	-	-	TRBV18
ASSVDVAGGNLNTQY	TRBJ2-3	-	TRBD2	TRBV9
ASSPGGRHEQY	TRBJ2-7	-	TRBD2	TRBV5-4
AISESTVKGGYT	TRBJ1-2	-	-	TRBV10-3
ASSSRQGFNEKLF	TRBJ1-4	-	-	TRBV19
ASSLGIMNTEAF	TRBJ1-1	-	-	TRBV28
ASSSQAGRETQY	TRBJ2-5	-	-	TRBV19
ASSASYEQY	TRBJ2-7	-	-	TRBV6-1
ASRGTRNTGELF	TRBJ2-2	-	-	TRBV4-2
ASSASGTRQETQY	TRBJ2-5	-	-	TRBV9
ASSQVTAGGSSYEQY	TRBJ2-7	-	TRBD2	TRBV4-2
ATSRVQGSGAYGYT	TRBJ1-2	few	-	TRBV15
ASNKGLPNQPQH	TRBJ1-5	-	-	TRBV9
AWSRMRATTDTQY	TRBJ2-3	-	-	TRBV30
ASSKRWPSGGTDTQY	TRBJ2-3	-	TRBD2	TRBV5-6
SVGSAFSLTGADTQY	TRBJ2-3	once	-	TRBV29-1
ASSPGHREKYEQY	TRBJ2-7	once	-	TRBV28
ASLMMGYETQY	TRBJ2-5	-	-	TRBV5-6
ASSQVAGENYGYT	TRBJ1-2	-	-	TRBV4-3
ASSFGFSGNTIY	TRBJ1-3	-	-	TRBV7-2
ASSKAVTDTQY	TRBJ2-3	-	-	TRBV21-1
ASSVGAGGTYNEQF	TRBJ2-1	-	TRBD2	TRBV9
ASSPRPGTGFDEAF	TRBJ1-1	few	TRBD1	TRBV4-2
ASSKSGTNTGELF	TRBJ2-2	-	-	TRBV21-1
ASSVTSVSEQY	TRBJ2-7	-	TRBD2	TRBV5-1
ASRRTSGGSHSYNEQF	TRBJ2-1	-	TRBD2	TRBV10-2
ASSFGQENTGELF	TRBJ2-2	few	TRBD1	TRBV5-6
ASSEVAGSTDTQY	TRBJ2-3	once	TRBD2	TRBV6-4
ASSIVRTGGNEQF	TRBJ2-1	-	TRBD1	TRBV19